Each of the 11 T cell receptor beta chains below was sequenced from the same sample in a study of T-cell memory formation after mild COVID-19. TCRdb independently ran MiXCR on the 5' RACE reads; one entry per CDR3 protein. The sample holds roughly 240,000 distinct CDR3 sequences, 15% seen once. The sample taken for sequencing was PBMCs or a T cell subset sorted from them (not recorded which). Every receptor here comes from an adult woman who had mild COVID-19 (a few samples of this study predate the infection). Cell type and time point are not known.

CDR3 protein: CSARAPQVGADTQYF. The CDR3 coding sequence is TGCAGTGCTAGAGCACCCCAAGTAGGCGCAGATACGCAGTATTTT. The J gene is TRBJ2-3, the V gene TRBV20-1; D not certain. The V end lost 1 base, the J end lost 4 bases, and 15 bases lay between the germline ends. Germline V lookup: CDR1 DFQATT, CDR2 SNEGSKA (reference sequence). The CDR3 has 15 amino acids.

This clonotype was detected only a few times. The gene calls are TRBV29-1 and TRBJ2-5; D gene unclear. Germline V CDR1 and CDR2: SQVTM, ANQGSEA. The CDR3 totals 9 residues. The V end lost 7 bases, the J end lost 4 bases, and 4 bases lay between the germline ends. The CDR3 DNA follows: TGCAGCGGGGTAGAGACCCAGTACTTC. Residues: CSGVETQYF.

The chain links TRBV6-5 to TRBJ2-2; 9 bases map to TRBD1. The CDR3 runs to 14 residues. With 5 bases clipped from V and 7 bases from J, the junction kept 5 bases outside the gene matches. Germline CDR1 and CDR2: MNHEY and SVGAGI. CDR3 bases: TGTGCCAGCAGTATCGGACAGGGGAACGGGGAGCTGTTTTTT. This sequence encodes CASSIGQGNGELFF.

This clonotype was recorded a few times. The CDR3 coding sequence is TGTGCCAGCAGTCCTTTGATAGGGAACGAGCAGTACTTC. Encoded protein: CASSPLIGNEQYF. The chain uses TRBV2 and TRBJ2-7; D call uncertain. CDR3 length equals 13 residues. V lost 5 bases, J lost 5 bases, and 13 bases lay in between. The germline V gene encodes CDR1 SNHLY and CDR2 FYNNEI.

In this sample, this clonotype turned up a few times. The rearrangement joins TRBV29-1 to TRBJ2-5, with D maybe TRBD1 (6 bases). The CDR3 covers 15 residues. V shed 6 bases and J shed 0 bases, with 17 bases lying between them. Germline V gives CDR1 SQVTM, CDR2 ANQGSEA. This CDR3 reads CSVLGQISYQETQYF. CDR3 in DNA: TGCAGCGTACTAGGACAGATATCGTACCAAGAGACCCAGTACTTC. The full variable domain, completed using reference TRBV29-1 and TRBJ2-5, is SAVISQKPSRDICQRGTSLTIQCQVDSQVTMMFWYRQQPGQSLTLIATANQGSEATYESGFVIDKFPISRPNLTFSTLTVSNMSPEDSSIYLCSVLGQISYQETQYFGPGTRLLVL.

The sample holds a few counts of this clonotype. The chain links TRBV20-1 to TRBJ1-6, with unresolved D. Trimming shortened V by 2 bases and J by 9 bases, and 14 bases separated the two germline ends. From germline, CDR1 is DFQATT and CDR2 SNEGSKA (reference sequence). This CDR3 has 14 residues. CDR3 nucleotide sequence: TGCAGTGCTAGACGCCGCTACGAGGGTTCACCCCTCCACTTT. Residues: CSARRRYEGSPLHF.

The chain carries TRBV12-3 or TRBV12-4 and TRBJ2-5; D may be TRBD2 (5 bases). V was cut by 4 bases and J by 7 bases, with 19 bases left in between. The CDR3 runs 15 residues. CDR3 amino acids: CASSSLRSRAGTQYF. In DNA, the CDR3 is TGTGCCAGCAGTTCCCTACGGAGCCGTGCGGGGACCCAGTACTTC.

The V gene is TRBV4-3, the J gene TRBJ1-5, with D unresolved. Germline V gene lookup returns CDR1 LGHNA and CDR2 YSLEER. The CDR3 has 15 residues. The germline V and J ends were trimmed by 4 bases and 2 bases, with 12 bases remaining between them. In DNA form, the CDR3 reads TGCGCCAGCAGCCCGGACCTTTGGGGCAATCAGCCCCAGCATTTT. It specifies CASSPDLWGNQPQHF.

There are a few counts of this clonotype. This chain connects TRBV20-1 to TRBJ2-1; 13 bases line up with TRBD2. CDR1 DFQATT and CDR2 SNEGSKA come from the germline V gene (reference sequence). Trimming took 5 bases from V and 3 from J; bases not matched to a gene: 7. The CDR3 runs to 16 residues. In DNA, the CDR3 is TGCAGTGCTTTTGGGACTAGCGGGACTAACTACAATGAGCAGTTCTTC. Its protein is CSAFGTSGTNYNEQFF.

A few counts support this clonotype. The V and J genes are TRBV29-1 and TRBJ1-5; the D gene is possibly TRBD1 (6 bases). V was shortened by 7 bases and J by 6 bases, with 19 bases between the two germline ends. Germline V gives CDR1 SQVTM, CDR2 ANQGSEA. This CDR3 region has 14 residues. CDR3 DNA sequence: TGCAGCGCTACTGGGGGGCAGGAAGGTCAGCCCCAGCATTTT. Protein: CSATGGQEGQPQHF.

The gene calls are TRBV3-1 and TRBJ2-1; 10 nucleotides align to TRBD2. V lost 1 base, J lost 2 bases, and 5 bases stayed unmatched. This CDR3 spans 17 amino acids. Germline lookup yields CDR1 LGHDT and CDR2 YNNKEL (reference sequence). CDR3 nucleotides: TGTGCCAGCAGCCAAGGGCCTAGCGGGGGACCCTACAATGAGCAGTTCTTC. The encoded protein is CASSQGPSGGPYNEQFF.